This T cell receptor beta chain was retrieved from a study of blood T cell repertoires in COVID-19. Background on the study: Samples came from the United States, Italy and Spain, spanning acute and convalescent COVID-19. T cells, B-cell-depleted T cells, or PBMCs provided the cDNA or gDNA that served as material.

Original methodology: Estimates of nucleated cell counts were drawn from the amplification of reference gene primers. The assay was immunoSEQ multiplex PCR, and TCRdb's table has in-frame clones only and misses some. From that table come the V and J calls and clone size; the DNA was used to work out D and trimming. The sample lists 70,000 to 85,000 clones, over 70% seen once, with 39% in the top ten. The V gene's germline CDR1 is MNHEY and CDR2 SVGAGI. The CDR3 spans 14 residues. Trimming stripped 4 bases from V and 5 bases from J, with 14 bases between. The source material was peripheral blood. The TCR sequence derives from an elderly man with active or convalescent COVID-19. The chain recombines TRBV6-5 with TRBJ1-1, with D maybe TRBD1 (6 bases). The CDR3 region has the DNA TGTGCCAGCAGTTTTAACAGGGAAAGGACTGAAGCTTTCTTT. It translates to CASSFNRERTEAFF.